Included here is one T cell receptor (beta chain) sequence, with context. This may come from a read error, since a much larger clone is one base off. Germline assignment: CDR1 SGHDT and CDR2 YYEEEE. This CDR3 is built from 12 residues. Via MiXCR, TCRdb re-called the RT-PCR reads, giving one row per CDR3 protein. This sample has almost 700,000 distinct CDR3 sequences, with approximately 15% found just once. The source of this sequence is a female donor in good health, serving as a healthy control. The genes are TRBV5-6 and TRBJ2-1; weak D call: TRBD1 (5 bases). Specimen: memory CD4+ T cells from blood. CDR3 sequence reads: CASSPVDNKQFF. CDR3 DNA sequence: TGTGCCAGCAGCCCCGTGGACAATAAGCAGTTCTTC. The full variable domain, its missing parts supplied by reference TRBV5-6 and TRBJ2-1, is DAGVTQSPTHLIKTRGQQVTLRCSPKSGHDTVSWYQQALGQGPQFIFQYYEEEERQRGNFPDRFSGHQFPNYSSELNVNALLLGDSALYLCASSPVDNKQFFGPGTRLTVL.